Here is one T cell receptor (beta chain) with its context. The sample originates from a study of T cell changes during pregnancy in multiple sclerosis. The assay was immunoSEQ multiplex PCR, and TCRdb's table has in-frame clones only and misses some. The sample contains approximately 45,000 clones, roughly 84% of which appear only once. The CDR3 extends over 14 amino acids. Per germline, CDR1 SNHLY and CDR2 FYNNEI. The V segment lost 5 bases and the J segment 12 bases; nucleotides outside the gene matches: 12. This receptor was taken from a female donor with multiple sclerosis, enrolled in a pregnancy study. The chain employs TRBV2 and TRBJ1-4; 7 bases match TRBD1. The specimen was CD4+ T cells from peripheral blood mononuclear cells, collected before pregnancy. The CDR3: CASSMGVPGGQLFF. CDR3 DNA: TGTGCCAGCAGTATGGGAGTACCAGGGGGACAACTGTTTTTT.